These 13 T cell receptor beta chains share one sample of origin, sequenced in a study of T cell responses to AZD1222 COVID-19 vaccine. TCRdb's copy holds only in-frame clones and misses some; the assay was immunoSEQ multiplex PCR. The sample shows 140,000 to 150,000 clones, 70% to 90% of them seen only once. The material was peripheral blood, obtained on day 0 of AZD1222 vaccination. These receptors were taken from an adult in good health.

The V gene is TRBV30, the J gene TRBJ2-4; D is possibly TRBD2 (7 bases). Deletions cut 5 bases from V and 0 bases from J, with 11 bases between. The CDR3 runs to 14 residues. The V gene's germline CDR1 is GTSNPN and CDR2 SVGIG (reference sequence). This CDR3 reads CAWGGALAKNIQYF. In nucleotides, the CDR3 is TGTGCCTGGGGGGGGGCTCTAGCCAAAAACATTCAGTACTTC.

The chain joins TRBV27 to TRBJ1-2; the D is unclear. Germline V lookup: CDR1 MNHEY, CDR2 SMNVEV (reference sequence). The ends were cut back, 5 bases at V and 4 bases at J, with 14 bases in the middle. There are 14 residues in the CDR3. The CDR3 here is CASSLFGIGYGYTF. The CDR3 bases are TGTGCCAGCAGTCTTTTTGGAATTGGCTATGGCTACACCTTC.

This chain connects TRBV7-2 to TRBJ2-3; D is perhaps TRBD1 (5 bases). Deletions cut 5 bases from V and 0 bases from J, with 15 bases between. The CDR3 has 16 residues. Germline lookup yields CDR1 SGHTA and CDR2 FQGNSA. CDR3 loop: CASSPRQLRSTDTQYF. The CDR3 DNA is TGTGCCAGCAGCCCCAGACAGTTAAGAAGCACAGATACGCAGTATTTT.

The J gene is TRBJ1-5, the V gene TRBV3-1 (or the pseudogene TRBV3-2); 10 bases match TRBD1. The junction had 5 bases not matched to a gene; V was cut back by 0 bases and J by 6 bases. Germline values: CDR1 LGHDT, CDR2 YNNKEL (reference sequence). CDR3 length: 16 amino acids. CDR3 in amino acids: CASSQDQGQGIQPQHF. CDR3 sequence (DNA): TGTGCCAGCAGCCAAGATCAGGGACAGGGGATTCAGCCCCAGCATTTT.

The V and J genes are TRBV6-5 and TRBJ2-7, with D possibly TRBD1 on 6 matching bases. The germline V gene encodes CDR1 MNHEY and CDR2 SVGAGI. Trimming shortened V by 6 bases and J by 1 base, and 10 bases separated the two germline ends. This CDR3 region has 13 residues. The CDR3 DNA sequence: TGTGCCAGCAGCCGGGACACGTCCTACGAGCAGTACTTC. Protein sequence: CASSRDTSYEQYF.

This clone came up once. This chain uses TRBV7-9 with TRBJ1-6, with D unresolved. The CDR3 is made up of 16 amino acids. CDR1 SEHNR and CDR2 FQNEAQ come from the germline V gene (reference sequence). Trimming cost V 3 bases and J 5 bases, with 14 bases left between them. The CDR3 nucleotides are TGTGCCAGCAGCTTGCCGGGTGGCAGAGATAATTCACCCCTCCACTTT. Protein product: CASSLPGGRDNSPLHF.

V gene TRBV6-2 or TRBV6-3 combines with J gene TRBJ1-3; D not resolved. Germline lookup yields CDR1 MNHEY and CDR2 SVGEGT. There are 15 residues in the CDR3. The V and J ends lost 3 bases and 0 bases respectively, with 9 bases between them. The CDR3 loop is CASSYRRNSGNTIYF. The CDR3 DNA reads as TGTGCCAGCAGTTATCGGCGGAACTCTGGAAACACCATATATTTT.

The chain has TRBV5-6 and TRBJ2-7; D not resolved. The CDR3 totals 13 residues. CDR1 is SGHDT, CDR2 YYEEEE, per germline. V lost 2 bases and J 4 bases, leaving 10 bases between the germline ends. The CDR3 region is CASSFWSEYEQYF. Here the CDR3 DNA reads TGTGCCAGCAGCTTTTGGTCAGAGTACGAGCAGTACTTC.

The chain is built from TRBV18 and TRBJ2-7; TRBD2 matches at 9 bases. The CDR3 runs 15 residues. Germline-derived CDR1 and CDR2 are KGHSH and LQKENI. V shed 2 bases and J 2 bases; nucleotides not matched to a gene: 4. The chain's CDR3 is CASSPAAGGPYEQYF. Written as DNA, the CDR3 is TGTGCCAGCTCACCAGCAGCGGGAGGTCCCTACGAGCAGTACTTC.

The chain is built from TRBV6-5 and TRBJ1-1, with 9 positions matching TRBD1. The V gene end was trimmed by 4 bases and the J gene end by 2 bases; junction bases not matched to a gene: 2. The CDR3 length is 14 residues. Germline V CDR1 and CDR2: MNHEY, SVGAGI. The CDR3: CASSLQGANTEAFF. The CDR3 nucleotides read TGTGCCAGCAGTTTACAGGGGGCCAACACTGAAGCTTTCTTT.

The CDR3 bases are TGTGCCAGCAGCTTAGAATTGGGCGGTGGTACCTACGAGCAGTACTTC. It is translated as CASSLELGGGTYEQYF. The rearrangement uses TRBV11-3 and TRBJ2-7; D call uncertain. Between the trimmed V and J ends, which lost 0 bases and 2 bases, there was a span of 14 bases. CDR1 and CDR2 (germline): SGHNT, YENEEA. The CDR3 runs 16 residues.

The chain links TRBV7-2 to TRBJ2-3; D perhaps matches TRBD2 (6 bases). The germline V gene encodes CDR1 SGHTA and CDR2 FQGNSA. The CDR3 has 15 residues. Trimming took off 5 bases at V and 4 bases at J, with 16 bases between the two ends. CDR3 nucleotide sequence: TGTGCCAGCAGCCAATACAGACTAGGACCAGATACGCAGTATTTT. Translating it yields CASSQYRLGPDTQYF.

The chain is built from TRBV6-5 and TRBJ1-5; D unresolved. CDR1 is MNHEY, CDR2 SVGAGI, per germline. The CDR3 runs to 13 residues. Between the trimmed V and J ends, which lost 5 bases and 6 bases, there was a span of 11 bases. CDR3 region: CASSPRGRQPQHF. In DNA, the CDR3 is TGTGCCAGCAGTCCCCGCGGGCGTCAGCCCCAGCATTTT.